The 27 T cell receptor beta chains in this list originate from one sample, sequenced in a study of T cell responses to AZD1222 COVID-19 vaccine. The table came from immunoSEQ multiplex PCR; TCRdb's copy has only in-frame clones and leaves some out. The table has roughly 110,000 clones, around 87% seen once. This specimen was peripheral blood, taken on day 0 of AZD1222 vaccination. Every receptor here comes from an adult in good health.

This clone is a singleton in its sample. Here the CDR3 reads CASSLGNLGSGANVLTF. The CDR3 DNA reads TGCGCCAGCAGCTTAGGAAATTTAGGCTCTGGGGCCAACGTCCTGACTTTC. J is TRBJ2-6 and V is TRBV5-1; D is uncertain. Germline loops: CDR1 SGHRS, CDR2 YFSETQ. With 2 bases removed from V and 0 bases from J, the gap between germline ends came to 12 bases. The CDR3 covers 17 residues.

The chain joins TRBV28 to TRBJ2-5; TRBD2 matches 13 bases. The germline CDR1 and CDR2 sequences are MDHEN and SYDVKM. This CDR3 contains 17 residues. V was pared by 2 bases and J by 4 bases, with 7 bases of the junction left unmatched. The CDR3 loop is CASSLGMGLAGPETQYF. The CDR3 DNA follows: TGTGCCAGCAGTTTAGGAATGGGACTAGCGGGACCAGAGACCCAGTACTTC.

The chain uses TRBV23-1 and TRBJ2-5; D gene uncertain. Being an ORF, TRBV23-1 has a function that is uncertain. Trimming shortened V by 0 bases and J by 5 bases, and 22 bases separated the two germline ends. The CDR3 is made up of 18 amino acids. The chain's CDR3 is CASSQSLSRRPSEETQYF. For the CDR3, the DNA is TGCGCCAGCAGTCAATCTCTTTCTCGTAGGCCTTCGGAGGAGACCCAGTACTTC.

The chain carries TRBV28 and TRBJ2-5; D is unresolved. There are 12 residues in the CDR3. Trimming took 2 bases from V and 5 from J, leaving 6 bases between them. The germline V gene encodes CDR1 MDHEN and CDR2 SYDVKM. The CDR3 spells CASSLPRETQYF. CDR3 sequence (DNA): TGTGCCAGCAGTTTACCTCGCGAGACCCAGTACTTC.

The chain is built from TRBV6-5 and TRBJ2-2; the D gene is possibly TRBD2 (5 bases). CDR3 length: 13 residues. V was clipped by 7 bases and J by 0 bases, with 6 bases between them. CDR1 is MNHEY, CDR2 SVGAGI, per germline. DNA of the CDR3: TGTGCCAGCACAGCGGCGAACACCGGGGAGCTGTTTTTT. This encodes CASTAANTGELFF.

The chain employs TRBV6-2 or TRBV6-3 and TRBJ2-7; tentative D call: TRBD2 (6 bases). Germline loops: CDR1 MNHEY, CDR2 SVGEGT. The V gene lost 2 bases and the J gene lost 6 bases, with 11 bases spanning the gap. The CDR3 has 13 residues. CDR3 sequence: CASSYGRGTEQYF. The CDR3 DNA is TGTGCCAGCAGTTACGGCCGGGGGACCGAGCAGTACTTC.

This chain links TRBV7-3 with TRBJ2-5, with D possibly matching TRBD2 (5 bases). V was cut by 5 bases and J by 5 bases, with 18 bases left in between. The CDR3 has 15 amino acids. Germline lookup yields CDR1 SGHTA and CDR2 FQGTGA. CDR3 bases: TGTGCCAGCAGCGCTGAGGGCTTCGTGGGGGAGACCCAGTACTTC. Its translation: CASSAEGFVGETQYF.

CDR3 DNA: TGTGCCAGCAGCTTCGGACTAGCGGACAATGAGCAGTTCTTC. It encodes CASSFGLADNEQFF. The V gene is TRBV7-9, the J gene TRBJ2-1; 10 bases match TRBD2. The germline V gene has CDR1 SEHNR and CDR2 FQNEAQ (reference sequence). This CDR3 region has 14 residues. V lost 3 bases to trimming and J lost 5 bases; unmatched junction nucleotides: 1.

The V call is TRBV2, the J call TRBJ1-1; tentative D call: TRBD1 (5 bases). The CDR3 runs to 14 residues. Trimming shortened V by 3 bases and J by 4 bases, and 12 bases separated the two germline ends. Germline V CDR1 and CDR2: SNHLY, FYNNEI. The CDR3 here is CASSDEGSTTEAFF. The DNA for the CDR3 is TGTGCCAGCAGTGACGAGGGGTCAACCACTGAAGCTTTCTTT.

The V and J genes are TRBV6-2 or TRBV6-3 and TRBJ2-3; no clear D gene. Trimming took 5 bases from V and 2 from J, leaving 11 bases between them. The CDR3 sequence is 14 residues long. Looked up from germline, CDR1 is MNHEY and CDR2 is SVGEGT. The CDR3: CASSIVIVTDTQYF. In nucleotides, the CDR3 is TGTGCCAGCAGTATAGTAATAGTCACAGATACGCAGTATTTT.

This clone was detected only a few times. V gene TRBV24-1 combines with J gene TRBJ2-2, with D possibly TRBD2 on 5 matching bases. Germline lookup yields CDR1 KGHDR and CDR2 SFDVKD. The CDR3 has 16 residues. V shed 0 bases and J shed 3 bases, with 10 bases lying between them. In nucleotides, the CDR3 is TGTGCCACCAGTGATTTGACCGGGGTGGACACCGGGGAGCTGTTTTTT. Translated, it gives CATSDLTGVDTGELFF.

The chain employs TRBV7-8 and TRBJ1-6; perhaps TRBD1 as D (5 bases). Trimming removed 1 base from V and 3 bases from J, with 10 bases in between. CDR3 length: 16 amino acids. Germline CDR1 and CDR2: SGHVS and FQNEAQ. In nucleotides, the CDR3 is TGTGCCAGCAGCTTAGGGGCAGGGAACTATAATTCACCCCTCCACTTT. This encodes CASSLGAGNYNSPLHF.

This clone was picked up one time. The CDR3 sequence is CSVDSSGASGDTQYF. CDR3 coding DNA: TGCAGCGTTGATTCTAGCGGGGCCAGCGGAGATACGCAGTATTTT. This chain uses TRBV29-1 with TRBJ2-3, with 9 positions matching TRBD2. Germline CDR1 SQVTM, CDR2 ANQGSEA. V trimming: 3 bases; J trimming: 5 bases; junction bases outside the gene matches: 9. This CDR3 has 15 amino acids.

This chain uses TRBV5-1 with TRBJ1-1; D is possibly TRBD1 (5 bases). The CDR3 has 15 amino acids. V dropped 5 bases and J dropped 5 bases, with 19 bases sitting between them. CDR1 is SGHRS, CDR2 YFSETQ, per germline. The CDR3 DNA sequence: TGCGCCAGCAGTCCAACCCCGATGACAGCTACTGAAGCTTTCTTT. Translated: CASSPTPMTATEAFF. The full variable domain, its missing parts supplied by reference TRBV5-1 and TRBJ1-1, is KAGVTQTPRYLIKTRGQQVTLSCSPISGHRSVSWYQQTPGQGLQFLFEYFSETQRNKGNFPGRFSGRQFSNSRSEMNVSTLELGDSALYLCASSPTPMTATEAFFGQGTRLTVV.

J is TRBJ2-6 and V is TRBV19; TRBD1 matches 10 bases. Germline CDR1 reads LNHDA; CDR2 reads SQIVND (reference sequence). Trimming cost V 8 bases and J 0 bases; bases outside gene matches: 7. CDR3 length: 17 amino acids. CDR3 in DNA: TGTGCCAGTGGGCCGGGACAGGGGCGCTCTGGGGCCAACGTCCTGACTTTC. It translates to CASGPGQGRSGANVLTF.

The chain has TRBV13 and TRBJ1-1; unclear D gene. The CDR3 runs 15 residues. Between the trimmed V and J ends, which lost 5 bases and 1 base, there was a span of 14 bases. From germline, CDR1 is PRHDT and CDR2 FYEKMQ (reference sequence). CDR3 sequence: CASSRTGRANTEAFF. CDR3 sequence (DNA): TGTGCCAGCAGCCGAACTGGGAGGGCGAACACTGAAGCTTTCTTT.

The chain is built from TRBV7-3 and TRBJ1-1; no firm D call. The V end was cut by 6 bases, the J end by 0 bases, with 8 bases between. The CDR3 runs to 13 residues. Germline lookup yields CDR1 SGHTA and CDR2 FQGTGA. DNA of the CDR3: TGTGCCAGCAGTTCCCTCTTGAACACTGAAGCTTTCTTT. This codes for CASSSLLNTEAFF.

The chain uses TRBV27 and TRBJ1-5, with D unresolved. This CDR3 is built from 16 residues. Trimming pared 2 bases from V and 2 bases from J, leaving 13 bases between. Germline loops: CDR1 MNHEY, CDR2 SMNVEV (reference sequence). Written as DNA, the CDR3 is TGTGCCAGCAGTTTACGGATCCCCCAGGGCAATCAGCCCCAGCATTTT. Its translation: CASSLRIPQGNQPQHF.

This clone has a single count. The chain is built from TRBV7-6 and TRBJ1-6; D remains unclear. The germline V gene has CDR1 SGHVS and CDR2 FNYEAQ. The CDR3 is 16 residues long. Trimming removed 5 bases from V and 10 bases from J, with 21 bases in between. The CDR3 sequence is CASSPYIDGVRSPLHF. The CDR3 DNA reads as TGTGCCAGCAGCCCGTACATCGATGGGGTAAGGTCACCCCTCCACTTT.

This rearrangement joins TRBV30 to TRBJ1-6; unclear D gene. The CDR3 consists of 12 residues. V shed 2 bases and J shed 8 bases, with 7 bases lying between them. Germline V gene sequence: CDR1 GTSNPN, CDR2 SVGIG (reference sequence). Here the CDR3 DNA reads TGTGCCTGGAGTACAGTAGATTCACCCCTCCACTTT. It codes for CAWSTVDSPLHF.

This rearrangement joins TRBV6-5 to TRBJ1-4; D gene unclear. CDR3 size: 15 residues. Trimming left V 2 bases short and J 4 bases short, with 11 bases between. Looked up from germline, CDR1 is MNHEY and CDR2 is SVGAGI. CDR3 loop: CASSYNTVSNEKLFF. In nucleotides, the CDR3 is TGTGCCAGCAGTTACAACACAGTTAGTAATGAAAAACTGTTTTTT.

The J gene is TRBJ2-3, the V gene TRBV4-2; TRBD2 aligns across 9 bases. CDR1 is LGHNA, CDR2 YNFKEQ, per germline. This CDR3 has 15 residues. V shed 6 bases and J 6 bases; nucleotides not matched to a gene: 10. The CDR3 sequence: CASRRVGAGGDTQYF. The CDR3 DNA sequence: TGTGCCAGCAGAAGGGTAGGCGCGGGGGGGGATACGCAGTATTTT.

The CDR3 DNA reads TGTGCCAGCATCAAACCCCGGACAGGAATTCAGCCCCAGCATTTT. It is translated as CASIKPRTGIQPQHF. This chain joins TRBV28 and TRBJ1-5; 7 nucleotides agree with TRBD1. Germline trimming cut 7 bases from V and 6 bases from J; bases unmatched to any gene: 12. Germline V CDR1 and CDR2: MDHEN, SYDVKM. The CDR3 extends over 15 amino acids.

This clone was counted between two and nine times. The genes are TRBV12-3 or TRBV12-4 and TRBJ1-1, with D tentatively TRBD1 (6 bases). V was pared by 6 bases and J by 4 bases, with 9 bases between. The CDR3 is 12 amino acids. Here the CDR3 reads CASRGGSTEAFF. CDR3 coding DNA: TGTGCCAGCAGAGGGGGATCCACTGAAGCTTTCTTT.

The V and J genes are TRBV7-2 and TRBJ2-7, with 7 positions matching TRBD1. In germline, CDR1 is SGHTA, CDR2 FQGNSA. The V gene end was trimmed by 5 bases and the J gene end by 0 bases; junction bases not matched to a gene: 4. The CDR3 runs to 14 residues. CDR3 DNA: TGTGCCAGCAGCCGGGACAGAGTCTCCTACGAGCAGTACTTC. Translation gives CASSRDRVSYEQYF.

CDR3 DNA sequence: TGTGCCAGCAGTTTAAACAGAAACTATGGCTACACCTTC. It is translated as CASSLNRNYGYTF. The chain carries TRBV12-3 or TRBV12-4 and TRBJ1-2; D unclear. V gave up 2 bases and J gave up 2 bases, with 6 bases separating them. The CDR3 loop spans 13 amino acids.

The chain joins TRBV24-1 to TRBJ2-2; weak D call: TRBD2 (5 bases). The germline V and J ends were trimmed by 4 bases and 7 bases, with 15 bases remaining between them. The CDR3 has 15 residues. The germline V gene encodes CDR1 KGHDR and CDR2 SFDVKD. CDR3 amino acids: CATSDPGPEGGELFF. The CDR3 DNA reads as TGTGCCACCAGTGACCCCGGACCCGAGGGCGGGGAGCTGTTTTTT.